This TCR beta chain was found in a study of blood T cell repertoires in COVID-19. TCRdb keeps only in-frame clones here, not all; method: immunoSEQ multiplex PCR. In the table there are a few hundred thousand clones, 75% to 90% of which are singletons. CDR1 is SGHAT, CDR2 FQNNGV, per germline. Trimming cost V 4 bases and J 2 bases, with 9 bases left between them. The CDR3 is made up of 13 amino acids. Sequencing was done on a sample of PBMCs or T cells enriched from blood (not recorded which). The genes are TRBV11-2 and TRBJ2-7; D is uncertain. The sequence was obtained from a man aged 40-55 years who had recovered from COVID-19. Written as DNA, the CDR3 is TGTGCCAGCAGCTCCGCGGCCCCCTACGAGCAGTACTTC. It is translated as CASSSAAPYEQYF.